Each of the 8 T cell receptor beta chains below was sequenced from the same sample in a study of T cells expressing NK-cell markers. Each CDR3 protein gets one entry in TCRdb, which reprocessed the 5' RACE reads and gives no DNA. This repertoire includes roughly 300,000 distinct CDR3 sequences. Sequencing was carried out using blood T cells: a sorted CD56 or NKG2C T cell subset, CD4+ or CD8+ T cells, or bulk PBMC T cells (not recorded which). Receptors were obtained from a woman between 18 and 70 years old in good health.

V and J are TRBV15 and TRBJ2-7. Germline V gives CDR1 LNHNV, CDR2 YYDKDF (reference sequence). The CDR3 length is 12 residues. The CDR3 protein is CATSTRLYEQYF.

V gene TRBV9 combines with J gene TRBJ1-2. The CDR3 covers 11 residues. CDR1 SGDLS and CDR2 YYNGEE come from the germline V gene. The CDR3 sequence: CASSVGIGYTF.

The chain recombines TRBV12-3 or TRBV12-4 with TRBJ2-5; there is no DNA to check the TCRdb D call of TRBD2. The CDR3 contains 16 residues. The CDR3 region is CASSLRVSGGKETQYF.

V usage is TRBV30 and J usage is TRBJ2-1; TCRdb outputs TRBD2, but without DNA this stays unchecked. This CDR3 has 16 amino acids. CDR1 is GTSNPN and CDR2 is SVGIG in the germline V gene (reference sequence). This CDR3 is CAWRPEQWRSYNEQFF.

The chain has TRBV25-1 and TRBJ1-2; TCRdb proposes TRBD1, but this gene call is untestable without DNA. The germline gives CDR1 MGHDK, CDR2 SYGVNS. The CDR3 runs 14 residues. This CDR3 is CASSGMDRVAGYTF.

This sequence joins TRBV5-1 and TRBJ2-2; TCRdb returns TRBD1, unconfirmable since there is no DNA. This CDR3 contains 16 residues. Germline lookup yields CDR1 SGHRS and CDR2 YFSETQ. The CDR3 region is CASSFIRGRGTGELFF.

The chain employs TRBV3-1 and TRBJ2-7; TCRdb gives TRBD1 as the D gene, but with no DNA this cannot be confirmed. Germline lookup yields CDR1 LGHDT and CDR2 YNNKEL (reference sequence). This CDR3 spans 16 amino acids. The CDR3 loop reads CASSQESRDASYEQYF.

The chain uses TRBV2 and TRBJ2-3; the D gene TCRdb calls, TRBD1, cannot be checked with no DNA. The CDR3 sequence is 15 residues long. Germline values: CDR1 SNHLY, CDR2 FYNNEI. CDR3 loop: CASTIQGGPADTQYF.